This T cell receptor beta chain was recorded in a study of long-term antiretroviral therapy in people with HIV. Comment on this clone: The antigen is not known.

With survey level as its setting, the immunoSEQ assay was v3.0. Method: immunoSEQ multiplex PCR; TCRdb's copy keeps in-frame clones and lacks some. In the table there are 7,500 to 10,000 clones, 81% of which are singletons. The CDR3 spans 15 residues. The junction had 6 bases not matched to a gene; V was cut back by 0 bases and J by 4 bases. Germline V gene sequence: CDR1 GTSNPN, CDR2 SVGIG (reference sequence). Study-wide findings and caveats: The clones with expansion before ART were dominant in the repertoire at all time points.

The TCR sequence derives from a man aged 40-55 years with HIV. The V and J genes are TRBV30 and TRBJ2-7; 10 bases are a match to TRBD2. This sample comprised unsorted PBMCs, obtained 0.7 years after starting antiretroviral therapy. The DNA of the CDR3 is TGTGCCTGGAGTGTAAGCCTAGCGGGAGTGTACGAGCAGTACTTC. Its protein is CAWSVSLAGVYEQYF.